These 15 T cell receptor beta chains were all obtained from the same sample, sequenced in a study of cytomegalovirus exposure and HLA in healthy donors. Amplification used 60 Vbeta primers and 13 Jbeta primers. The method was immunoSEQ multiplex PCR; TCRdb's version includes in-frame clones alone and lacks a portion of them. The sample holds about 170,000 clones, approximately 83% seen once. Sequencing used PBMCs. The receptors were sampled from a boy between 2 and 10 years old in good health and CMV-seronegative.

The chain employs TRBV5-6 and TRBJ2-3; no firm D call. This CDR3 contains 15 residues. The germline V gene encodes CDR1 SGHDT and CDR2 YYEEEE. The V end lost 4 bases, the J end lost 2 bases, and 14 bases lay between the germline ends. CDR3: CASSHVERNTDTQYF. The CDR3 nucleotides are TGTGCCAGCAGCCATGTAGAGCGAAACACAGATACGCAGTATTTT.

Here the CDR3 reads CASSRDRGGDYEQYF. CDR3 nucleotides: TGTGCCAGCAGCCGGGACAGGGGGGGTGACTACGAGCAGTACTTC. The chain is built from TRBV7-8 and TRBJ2-7; 11 bases line up with TRBD1. CDR1 SGHVS and CDR2 FQNEAQ come from the germline V gene. CDR3 length equals 15 residues. Trimming cost V 5 bases and J 3 bases; bases outside gene matches: 6. Together with reference TRBV7-8 and TRBJ2-7, the CDR3 gives the full variable domain: GAGVSQSPRYKVAKRGQDVALRCDPISGHVSLFWYQQALGQGPEFLTYFQNEAQLDKSGLPSDRFFAERPEGSVSTLKIQRTQQEDSAVYLCASSRDRGGDYEQYFGPGTRLTVT.

The chain joins TRBV7-2 to TRBJ2-6; no firm D call. V was cut by 2 bases and J by 0 bases, with 5 bases left in between. Germline V gene lookup returns CDR1 SGHTA and CDR2 FQGNSA. The CDR3 is 15 amino acids. The CDR3 DNA follows: TGTGCCAGCAGCTTACCCAGCTCTGGGGCCAACGTCCTGACTTTC. Encoded protein: CASSLPSSGANVLTF.

This chain links TRBV5-6 with TRBJ1-2; no definite D call. The germline gives CDR1 SGHDT, CDR2 YYEEEE. V was clipped by 0 bases and J by 0 bases, with 12 bases between them. This CDR3 comprises 16 residues. For the CDR3, the DNA is TGTGCCAGCAGCTTGGCCGGAGAAGTACCTAACTATGGCTACACCTTC. This encodes CASSLAGEVPNYGYTF.

The chain recombines TRBV27 with TRBJ1-5; 8 bases are a match to TRBD1. The CDR3 has 15 amino acids. Trimming took 2 bases from V and 6 from J; bases not matched to a gene: 6. Per the germline V gene, CDR1 is MNHEY and CDR2 is SMNVEV (reference sequence). The CDR3 loop is CASSLGSGGTQPQHF. The CDR3 DNA reads TGTGCCAGCAGTTTAGGCTCAGGGGGCACTCAGCCCCAGCATTTT.

The V call is TRBV25-1, the J call TRBJ1-1; no reliable D call. Germline CDR1 reads MGHDK; CDR2 reads SYGVNS. Trimming stripped 3 bases from V and 9 bases from J, with 8 bases between. CDR3 length: 11 amino acids. The CDR3 is CASSDFAQAFF. The DNA of the CDR3 is TGTGCCAGCAGTGATTTCGCGCAAGCTTTCTTT.

The chain has TRBV13 and TRBJ2-3; TRBD2 matches 7 bases. Germline V gene lookup returns CDR1 PRHDT and CDR2 FYEKMQ (reference sequence). The ends lost 5 bases at V and 1 base at J; junction bases unmatched: 9. This CDR3 contains 16 residues. The CDR3 protein is CASSKSSGSGTDTQYF. The DNA of the CDR3 is TGTGCCAGCAGCAAGTCTAGCGGCTCCGGCACAGATACGCAGTATTTT. Full variable domain (missing parts from reference TRBV13 and TRBJ2-3): AAGVIQSPRHLIKEKRETATLKCYPIPRHDTVYWYQQGPGQDPQFLISFYEKMQSDKGSIPDRFSAQQFSDYHSELNMSSLELGDSALYFCASSKSSGSGTDTQYFGPGTRLTVL.

The rearrangement links TRBV7-8 to TRBJ1-5; 7 bases agree with TRBD1. Trimming cost V 1 base and J 7 bases; bases outside gene matches: 4. The CDR3 totals 14 residues. The germline CDR1 and CDR2 sequences are SGHVS and FQNEAQ. DNA for the CDR3: TGTGCCAGCAGCTTAGACGAAGGGGGCCAGCCCCAGCATTTT. Its protein is CASSLDEGGQPQHF.

The CDR3 here is CASSLSGSNYGYTF. The CDR3, as DNA: TGTGCCAGCAGTTTATCCGGGTCTAACTATGGCTACACCTTC. The chain links TRBV27 to TRBJ1-2, with D unresolved. CDR3 length equals 14 residues. V was trimmed by 0 bases and J by 0 bases, leaving 5 bases between them. The V gene's germline CDR1 is MNHEY and CDR2 SMNVEV (reference sequence).

CDR3 sequence: CASSTGGTLNTEAFF. The CDR3 bases are TGTGCCAGCAGCACAGGGGGCACATTGAACACTGAAGCTTTCTTT. V and J are TRBV6-1 and TRBJ1-1; 9 bases line up with TRBD1. The CDR3 contains 15 residues. The junction had 5 bases not matched to a gene; V was cut back by 6 bases and J by 0 bases. Germline V lookup: CDR1 MNHNS, CDR2 SASEGT.

The CDR3 loop reads CASSSNRLANYGYTF. DNA of the CDR3: TGTGCCAGTAGTTCCAACAGGTTAGCTAACTATGGCTACACCTTC. The chain employs TRBV19 and TRBJ1-2, with a tentative D call TRBD1 (5 bases). Germline CDR1 and CDR2: LNHDA and SQIVND (reference sequence). Trimming took off 5 bases at V and 0 bases at J, with 13 bases between the two ends. This CDR3 is 15 amino acids long.

This clone was detected a few times. The chain combines TRBV9 with TRBJ1-2; TRBD1 matches 9 bases. The CDR3 runs to 14 residues. V gave up 4 bases and J gave up 8 bases; unmatched junction bases: 9. Germline V CDR1 and CDR2: SGDLS, YYNGEE. CDR3 sequence (DNA): TGTGCCAGCAGCCCCTCCACAGGGGGCGAGGGCTACACCTTC. It codes for CASSPSTGGEGYTF.

The rearrangement uses TRBV5-1 and TRBJ2-2, with a tentative D call TRBD2 (5 bases). V gave up 5 bases and J gave up 2 bases, with 10 bases separating them. CDR1 SGHRS and CDR2 YFSETQ come from the germline V gene. There are 14 residues in the CDR3. The CDR3: CASRSGLNTGELFF. DNA of the CDR3: TGCGCCAGCAGGTCAGGACTCAACACCGGGGAGCTGTTTTTT.

J is TRBJ1-2 and V is TRBV5-1; D gene uncertain. Trimming cost V 0 bases and J 4 bases, with 13 bases left between them. CDR1 and CDR2 from the germline V gene are SGHRS and YFSETQ. This CDR3 region has 15 residues. The CDR3 reads CASSLEADSSYGYTF. The CDR3, as DNA: TGCGCCAGCAGCTTGGAAGCTGATAGCTCCTATGGCTACACCTTC.

A single count supports this clone. The chain carries TRBV7-9 and TRBJ2-7, with a weak D call TRBD1 (6 bases). Trimming removed 0 bases at V and 1 base at J, with 13 bases between. Germline CDR1 and CDR2: SEHNR and FQNEAQ (reference sequence). The CDR3 loop spans 16 amino acids. The DNA for the CDR3 is TGTGCCAGCAGCTTAGCCTTACAGGGTCGATCCTACGAGCAGTACTTC. Its translation: CASSLALQGRSYEQYF. Full variable domain (missing parts from reference TRBV7-9 and TRBJ2-7): DTGVSQNPRHKITKRGQNVTFRCDPISEHNRLYWYRQTLGQGPEFLTYFQNEAQLEKSRLLSDRFSAERPKGSFSTLEIQRTEQGDSAMYLCASSLALQGRSYEQYFGPGTRLTVT.